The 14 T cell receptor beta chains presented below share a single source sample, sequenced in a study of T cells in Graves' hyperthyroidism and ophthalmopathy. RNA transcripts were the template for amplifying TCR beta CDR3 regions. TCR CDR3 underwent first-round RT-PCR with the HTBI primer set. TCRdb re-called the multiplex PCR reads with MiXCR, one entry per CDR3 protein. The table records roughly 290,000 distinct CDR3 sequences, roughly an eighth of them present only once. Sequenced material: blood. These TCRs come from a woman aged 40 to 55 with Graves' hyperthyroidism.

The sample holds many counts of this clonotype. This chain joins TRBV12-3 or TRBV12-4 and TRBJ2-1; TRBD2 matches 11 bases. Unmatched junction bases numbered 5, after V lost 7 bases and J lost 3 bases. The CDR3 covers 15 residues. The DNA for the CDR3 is TGTGCCAGCACTCCGACTAGCGGGGACTACAATGAGCAGTTCTTC. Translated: CASTPTSGDYNEQFF.

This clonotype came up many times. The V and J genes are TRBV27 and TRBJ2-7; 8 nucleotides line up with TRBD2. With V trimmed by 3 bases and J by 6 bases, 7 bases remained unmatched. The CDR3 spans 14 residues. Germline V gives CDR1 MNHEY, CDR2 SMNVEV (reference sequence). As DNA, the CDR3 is TGTGCCAGCAGTTTTGGAGCGGGAGTAGGCGAGCAGTACTTC. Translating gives CASSFGAGVGEQYF.

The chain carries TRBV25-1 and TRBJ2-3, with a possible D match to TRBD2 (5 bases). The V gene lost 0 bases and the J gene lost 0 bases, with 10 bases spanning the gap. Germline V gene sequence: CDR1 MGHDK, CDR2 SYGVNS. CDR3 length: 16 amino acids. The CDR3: CASSEYKRSSTDTQYF. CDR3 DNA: TGTGCCAGCAGTGAATATAAGCGGTCTAGCACAGATACGCAGTATTTT. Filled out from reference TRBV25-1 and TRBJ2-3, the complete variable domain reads EADIYQTPRYLVIGTGKKITLECSQTMGHDKMYWYQQDPGMELHLIHYSYGVNSTEKGDLSSESTVSRIRTEHFPLTLESARPSHTSQYLCASSEYKRSSTDTQYFGPGTRLTVL.

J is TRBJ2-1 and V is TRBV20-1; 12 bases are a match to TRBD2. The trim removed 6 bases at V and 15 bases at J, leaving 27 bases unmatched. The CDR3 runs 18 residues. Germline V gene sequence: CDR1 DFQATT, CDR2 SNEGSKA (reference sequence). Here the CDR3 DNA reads TGCAGTGCGCTGGAGGCTAGCGGGAGGGCCATCGGTTTGGGTGTTGGGTTCTTC. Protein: CSALEASGRAIGLGVGFF.

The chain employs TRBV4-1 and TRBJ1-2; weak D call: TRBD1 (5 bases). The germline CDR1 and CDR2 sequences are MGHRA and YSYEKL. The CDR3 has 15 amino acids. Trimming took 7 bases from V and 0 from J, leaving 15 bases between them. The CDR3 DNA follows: TGCGCCAGCAAGGTCGGGGCGGTCACTAACTATGGCTACACCTTC. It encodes CASKVGAVTNYGYTF.

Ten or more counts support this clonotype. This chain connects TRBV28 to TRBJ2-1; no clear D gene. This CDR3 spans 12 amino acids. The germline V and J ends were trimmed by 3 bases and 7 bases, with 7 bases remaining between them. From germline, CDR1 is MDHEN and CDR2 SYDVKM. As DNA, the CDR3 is TGTGCCAGCAGTTTTGGGGTTAATGAGCAGTTCTTC. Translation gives CASSFGVNEQFF.

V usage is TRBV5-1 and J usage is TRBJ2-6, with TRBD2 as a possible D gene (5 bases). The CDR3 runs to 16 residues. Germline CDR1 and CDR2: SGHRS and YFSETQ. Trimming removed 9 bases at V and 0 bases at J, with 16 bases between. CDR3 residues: CATREGVTSGANVLTF. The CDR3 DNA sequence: TGCGCCACCCGAGAGGGTGTCACCTCTGGGGCCAACGTCCTGACTTTC.

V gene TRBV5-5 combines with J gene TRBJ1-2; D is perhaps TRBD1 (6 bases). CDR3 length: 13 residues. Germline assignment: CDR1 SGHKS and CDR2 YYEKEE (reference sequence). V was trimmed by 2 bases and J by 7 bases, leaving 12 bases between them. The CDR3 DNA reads TGTGCCAGCAGCTTAAGGGGGAGCGGTGGCTACACCTTC. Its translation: CASSLRGSGGYTF.

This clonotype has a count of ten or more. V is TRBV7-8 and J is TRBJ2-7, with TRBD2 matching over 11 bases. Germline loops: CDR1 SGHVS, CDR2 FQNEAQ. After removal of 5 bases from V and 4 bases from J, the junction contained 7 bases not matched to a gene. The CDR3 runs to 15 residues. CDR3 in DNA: TGTGCCAGCAGCCCCGGGACTAGCGGAGGATACGAGCAGTACTTC. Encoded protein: CASSPGTSGGYEQYF. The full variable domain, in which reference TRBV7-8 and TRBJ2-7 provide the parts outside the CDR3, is GAGVSQSPRYKVAKRGQDVALRCDPISGHVSLFWYQQALGQGPEFLTYFQNEAQLDKSGLPSDRFFAERPEGSVSTLKIQRTQQEDSAVYLCASSPGTSGGYEQYFGPGTRLTVT.

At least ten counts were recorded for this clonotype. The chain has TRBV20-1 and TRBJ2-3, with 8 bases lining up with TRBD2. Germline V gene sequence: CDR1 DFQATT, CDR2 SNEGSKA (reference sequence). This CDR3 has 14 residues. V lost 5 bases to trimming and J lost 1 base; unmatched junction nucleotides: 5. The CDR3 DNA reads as TGCAGTGCTCCCACTAGCGGACGCACAGATACGCAGTATTTT. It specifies CSAPTSGRTDTQYF.

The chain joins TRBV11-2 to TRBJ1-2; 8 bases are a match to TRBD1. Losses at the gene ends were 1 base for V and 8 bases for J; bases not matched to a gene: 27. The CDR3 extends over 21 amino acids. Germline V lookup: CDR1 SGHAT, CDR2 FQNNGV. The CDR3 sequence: CASSLVGGARGLDDYSYGYTF. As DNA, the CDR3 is TGTGCCAGCAGCTTAGTCGGCGGGGCCAGGGGGCTAGATGACTATTCTTACGGCTACACCTTC.

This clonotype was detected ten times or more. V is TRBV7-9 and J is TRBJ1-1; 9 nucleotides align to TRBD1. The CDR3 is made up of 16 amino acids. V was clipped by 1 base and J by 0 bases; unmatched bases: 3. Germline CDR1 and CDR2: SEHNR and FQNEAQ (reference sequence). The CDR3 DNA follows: TGTGCCAGCAGCTTAGGACAGGGGGATTTGAACACTGAAGCTTTCTTT. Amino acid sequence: CASSLGQGDLNTEAFF.

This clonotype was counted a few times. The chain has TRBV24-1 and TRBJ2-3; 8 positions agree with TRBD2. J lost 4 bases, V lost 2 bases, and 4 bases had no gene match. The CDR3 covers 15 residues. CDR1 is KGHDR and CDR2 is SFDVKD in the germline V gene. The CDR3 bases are TGTGCCACCAGTGATTCCGGACTAGCTTCAGATACGCAGTATTTT. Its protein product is CATSDSGLASDTQYF.

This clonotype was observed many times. The CDR3 reads CASSGAGYEQYF. The CDR3, as DNA: TGTGCCAGCAGCGGGGCGGGCTACGAGCAGTACTTC. The chain uses TRBV7-2 and TRBJ2-7; D is tentatively TRBD1 or TRBD2 (5 bases each). The CDR3 is 12 amino acids. The V gene's germline CDR1 is SGHTA and CDR2 FQGNSA. V lost 5 bases to trimming and J lost 3 bases, with 8 bases between them.